One sample yielded the 20 T cell receptor beta chains listed below, sequenced in a study of T cells expressing NK-cell markers. TCRdb processed the 5' RACE reads again and assigns one entry to each CDR3 protein, with no DNA. Its listing shows approximately 460,000 distinct CDR3 sequences. The specimen was blood T cells: a sorted CD56 or NKG2C T cell subset, CD4+ or CD8+ T cells, or bulk PBMC T cells (not recorded which). The source of these receptors is a woman aged 18 to 75 in good health.

V is TRBV12-3 or TRBV12-4 and J is TRBJ2-1; TCRdb picks TRBD1, but there is no DNA to check that call. The CDR3 contains 15 residues. CDR3 residues: CASSLAGGPENEQFF.

The rearrangement joins TRBV4-3 to TRBJ2-5; TCRdb designates TRBD1, a call that cannot be tested without DNA. The germline gives CDR1 LGHNA, CDR2 YSLEER. This CDR3 comprises 16 residues. CDR3 in amino acids: CASSQDLSEGEETQYF.

This chain joins TRBV5-1 and TRBJ2-1; the TCRdb D gene call, TRBD1, has no DNA to confirm it. The CDR3 loop spans 14 amino acids. Germline assignment: CDR1 SGHRS and CDR2 YFSETQ. The CDR3: CASSLRSGSNEQFF.

The gene calls are TRBV12-3 or TRBV12-4 and TRBJ2-3; TCRdb selects TRBD1, and the lack of DNA leaves this call unchecked. CDR3 length equals 14 residues. The CDR3 here is CASSPLRGTDTQYF.

The chain is built from TRBV6-4 and TRBJ2-2. This CDR3 contains 14 residues. The germline CDR1 and CDR2 sequences are MRHNA and SNTAGT. CDR3 sequence: CASSDLGDTGELFF.

V usage is TRBV6-1 and J usage is TRBJ2-5. This CDR3 has 13 amino acids. Germline V gene lookup returns CDR1 MNHNS and CDR2 SASEGT. The CDR3 loop reads CASGRQTQETQYF.

The rearrangement joins TRBV11-2 to TRBJ1-4; TCRdb's D call, TRBD1, is unchecked because there is no DNA. The CDR3 runs 19 residues. Germline CDR1 is SGHAT and CDR2 is FQNNGV. CDR3 sequence reads: CASSLFPPGAIATNEKLFF.

This chain joins TRBV20-1 and TRBJ2-5; TCRdb's D call of TRBD1 is untestable without DNA. The germline CDR1 and CDR2 sequences are DFQATT and SNEGSKA (reference sequence). CDR3 size: 13 residues. The CDR3 reads CSARVSLPETQYF.

The chain recombines TRBV7-2 with TRBJ2-1; TCRdb's assignment of TRBD1 cannot be checked, as there is no DNA. The CDR3 totals 16 residues. The V gene's germline CDR1 is SGHTA and CDR2 FQGNSA. Here the CDR3 reads CASSLLVGAPSNEQFF.

V gene TRBV7-3 combines with J gene TRBJ2-3; absent DNA, TCRdb's TRBD1 call cannot be checked. This CDR3 has 16 amino acids. Per the germline V gene, CDR1 is SGHTA and CDR2 is FQGTGA. This CDR3 is CASSAQTGGVTDTQYF.

The chain combines TRBV6-2 or TRBV6-3 with TRBJ2-1; TCRdb picks TRBD2, but there is no DNA to check that call. CDR3 length: 14 amino acids. The germline CDR1 and CDR2 sequences are MNHEY and SVGEGT. This CDR3 reads CASRTSGGGDEQFF.

CDR3 amino acids: CSARAPRQGVRADTQYF. V gene TRBV20-1 combines with J gene TRBJ2-3; the D gene TCRdb calls, TRBD2, cannot be checked with no DNA. The V gene's germline CDR1 is DFQATT and CDR2 SNEGSKA (reference sequence). The CDR3 covers 17 residues.

The chain employs TRBV10-3 and TRBJ1-1. CDR3 length: 13 amino acids. Germline CDR1 reads ENHRY; CDR2 reads SYGVKD. The CDR3 region is CAISPEGNTEAFF.

The chain has TRBV27 and TRBJ2-5; there is no DNA to check the TCRdb D call of TRBD1. CDR1 and CDR2 from the germline V gene are MNHEY and SMNVEV (reference sequence). The CDR3 is 14 residues long. The CDR3: CASSVIGGQETQYF.

The genes are TRBV11-1 and TRBJ2-1; the TCRdb D gene call, TRBD1, has no DNA to confirm it. Germline V gene lookup returns CDR1 SGHAT and CDR2 FQDESV (reference sequence). The CDR3 sequence is 18 residues long. The CDR3 spells CASSADGGLPGPYNEQFF.

CDR3 sequence reads: CASSDGPNYGYTF. The chain combines TRBV2 with TRBJ1-2. The CDR3 spans 13 residues. CDR1 SNHLY and CDR2 FYNNEI come from the germline V gene.

The chain joins TRBV11-2 to TRBJ2-4; the D call from TCRdb, TRBD1, cannot be confirmed without DNA. This CDR3 contains 13 residues. Germline V CDR1 and CDR2: SGHAT, FQNNGV. The CDR3 sequence: CASSLGGLDIQYF.

This sequence joins TRBV6-2 or TRBV6-3 and TRBJ1-2. The CDR3 consists of 12 residues. Germline V gives CDR1 MNHEY, CDR2 SVGEGT. CDR3 sequence reads: CATRTGDYGYTF.

V and J are TRBV2 and TRBJ1-1; the D call from TCRdb, TRBD1, cannot be confirmed without DNA. The CDR3 contains 14 residues. The V gene's germline CDR1 is SNHLY and CDR2 FYNNEI. The CDR3 is CASSAPDRATEAFF.

The chain uses TRBV7-2 and TRBJ2-5; checking the TCRdb D call of TRBD1 is not possible without DNA. Germline CDR1 is SGHTA and CDR2 is FQGNSA. This CDR3 comprises 16 residues. CDR3 loop: CASSLGIWTGSETQYF.